This T cell receptor beta chain was sequenced for a study of cytomegalovirus exposure and HLA in healthy donors. Study-wide context: The early release's HLA-typed donors yielded 78 million or so unique TCRs.

From germline, CDR1 is MNHNY and CDR2 SVGAGI (reference sequence). J was trimmed by 0 bases and V by 6 bases; bases with no gene match: 0. The CDR3 has 14 residues. The PCR used 60 Vbeta and 13 Jbeta primers. Measured with immunoSEQ multiplex PCR; TCRdb has only the in-frame clones, and not every one. The data hold tens of thousands of clones, with approximately 80% observed a single time. Overall study findings and caveats: Segments of the TCR beta V type were, in most cases, productive about 87% or about 30% of the time in an earlier analysis. Despite most TCR sequences being rare, some public TCRs occurred in many donors.

As for this clone: Its antigen is undetermined.

The sequenced sample consisted of PBMCs. The TCR sequence derives from a woman aged 45-60 years in good health and CMV-seropositive. The gene calls are TRBV6-6 and TRBJ2-3, with 10 bases fitting TRBD2. The CDR3 spells CASRTSGSTDTQYF. Here the CDR3 DNA reads TGTGCCAGCAGGACTAGCGGGAGCACAGATACGCAGTATTTT.